This T cell receptor (beta chain) is drawn from a study of blood T cells in healthy people across ages. With a J-beta primer mix and a sample-barcoded 5' primer, a second PCR ran roughly 6 to 11 cycles. A 12-random-nucleotide template-switch adaptor tagged each cDNA molecule. A single record per CDR3 protein comes from TCRdb applying MiXCR to the 5' RACE reads. The repertoire holds hundreds of thousands of distinct CDR3 sequences, with about 56% as singletons. Trimming took off 2 bases at V and 4 bases at J, with 6 bases between the two ends. Germline CDR1 is MGHDK and CDR2 is SYGVNS. The CDR3 runs to 13 residues. Concerning this clonotype itself: Its antigen is undetermined.

Study observations and caveats: Naive T cell percentage by flow cytometry tracked strongly with beta diversity.

The chain joins TRBV25-1 to TRBJ2-1; no reliable D call. Sample: blood. The clonotype comes from a man aged 40-50 years in good health. CDR3 in DNA: TGTGCCAGCAGTGAACAATTTTACAATGAGCAGTTCTTC. It translates to CASSEQFYNEQFF.